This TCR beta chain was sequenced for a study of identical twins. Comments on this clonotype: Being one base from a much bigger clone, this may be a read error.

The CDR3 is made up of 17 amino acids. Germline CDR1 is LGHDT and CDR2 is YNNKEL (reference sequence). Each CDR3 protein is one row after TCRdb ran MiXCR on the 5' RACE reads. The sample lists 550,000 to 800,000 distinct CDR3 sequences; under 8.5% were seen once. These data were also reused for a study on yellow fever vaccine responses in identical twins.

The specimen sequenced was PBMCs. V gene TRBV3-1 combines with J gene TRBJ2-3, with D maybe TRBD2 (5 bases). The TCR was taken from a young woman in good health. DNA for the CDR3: TGTGCCACCAGCCAATTCTCAACTGGCGGGCCCACAGATACGCAGTATTTT. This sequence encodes CATSQFSTGGPTDTQYF.